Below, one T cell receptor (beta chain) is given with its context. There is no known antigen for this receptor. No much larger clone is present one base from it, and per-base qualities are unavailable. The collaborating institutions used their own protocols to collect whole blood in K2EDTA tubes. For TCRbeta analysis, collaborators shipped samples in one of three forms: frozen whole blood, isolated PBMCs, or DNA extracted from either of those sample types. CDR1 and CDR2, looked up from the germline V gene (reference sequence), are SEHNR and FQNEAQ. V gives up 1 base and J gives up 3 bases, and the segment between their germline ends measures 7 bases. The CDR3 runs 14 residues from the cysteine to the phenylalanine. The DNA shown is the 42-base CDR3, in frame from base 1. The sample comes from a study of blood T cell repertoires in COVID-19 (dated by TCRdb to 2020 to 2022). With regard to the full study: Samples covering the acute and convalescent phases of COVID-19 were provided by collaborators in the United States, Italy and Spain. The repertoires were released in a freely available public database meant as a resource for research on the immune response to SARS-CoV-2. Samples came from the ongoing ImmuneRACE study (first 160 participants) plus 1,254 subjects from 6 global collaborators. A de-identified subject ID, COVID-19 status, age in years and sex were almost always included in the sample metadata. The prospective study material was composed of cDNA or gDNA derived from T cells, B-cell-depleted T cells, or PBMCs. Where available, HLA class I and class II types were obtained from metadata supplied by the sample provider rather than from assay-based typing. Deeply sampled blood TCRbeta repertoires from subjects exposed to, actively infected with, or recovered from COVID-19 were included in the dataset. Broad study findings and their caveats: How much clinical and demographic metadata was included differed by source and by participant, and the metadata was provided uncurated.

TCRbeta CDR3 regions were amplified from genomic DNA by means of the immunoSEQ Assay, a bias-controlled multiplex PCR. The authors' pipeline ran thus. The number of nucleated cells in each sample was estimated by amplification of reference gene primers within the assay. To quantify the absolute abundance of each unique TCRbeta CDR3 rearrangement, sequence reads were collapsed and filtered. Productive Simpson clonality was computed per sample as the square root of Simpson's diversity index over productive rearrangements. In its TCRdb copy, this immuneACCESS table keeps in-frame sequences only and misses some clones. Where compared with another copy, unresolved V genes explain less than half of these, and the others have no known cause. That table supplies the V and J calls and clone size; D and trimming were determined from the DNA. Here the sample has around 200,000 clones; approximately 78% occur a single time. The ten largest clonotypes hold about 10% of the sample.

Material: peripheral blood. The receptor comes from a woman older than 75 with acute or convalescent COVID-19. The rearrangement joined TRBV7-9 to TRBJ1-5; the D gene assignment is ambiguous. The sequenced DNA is TGTGCCAGCAGCTTAGGTCAGGCCAATCAGCCCCAGCATTTT. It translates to CASSLGQANQPQHF.